These 7 T cell receptor beta chains came from one sample sequenced in a study of blood T cell repertoires in COVID-19. Here immunoSEQ multiplex PCR was the method, and the copy in TCRdb shows in-frame clones only, minus some. The table includes about 210,000 clones, around 89% detected once. Material: PBMCs or T cells enriched from blood (not recorded which). All receptors derive from a woman under 30 who had recovered from COVID-19.

The CDR3, as DNA: TGTGCCATCAGTGCCGTCGGACAGAAGAACACTGAAGCTTTCTTT. Translating it yields CAISAVGQKNTEAFF. The rearrangement joins TRBV10-3 to TRBJ1-1; D might be TRBD1 (6 bases). V was pared by 4 bases and J by 1 base, with 13 bases between. Germline values: CDR1 ENHRY, CDR2 SYGVKD. The CDR3 is made up of 15 amino acids.

The chain carries TRBV6-5 and TRBJ2-6; weak D call: TRBD1 (5 bases). Germline CDR1 MNHEY, CDR2 SVGAGI. The CDR3 runs 14 residues. Between the trimmed V and J ends, which lost 6 bases and 6 bases, there was a span of 12 bases. Here the CDR3 reads CASSKGSPANVLTF. CDR3 in DNA: TGTGCCAGCAGCAAGGGGTCACCGGCCAACGTCCTGACTTTC.

The genes are TRBV7-9 and TRBJ1-3; D is unresolved. Germline loops: CDR1 SEHNR, CDR2 FQNEAQ (reference sequence). CDR3 size: 18 residues. Trimming took 2 bases from V and 0 from J, leaving 17 bases between them. This CDR3 reads CASSLSFLWPPSGNTIYF. CDR3 bases: TGTGCCAGCAGCTTATCTTTCCTCTGGCCGCCCTCTGGAAACACCATATATTTT.

V gene TRBV30 combines with J gene TRBJ1-1; tentative D call: TRBD1 (6 bases). This CDR3 has 16 residues. The V gene's germline CDR1 is GTSNPN and CDR2 SVGIG (reference sequence). Trimming stripped 3 bases from V and 0 bases from J, with 17 bases between. CDR3 protein: CAWRDRQVHMNTEAFF. CDR3 bases: TGTGCCTGGAGGGATAGACAGGTCCACATGAACACTGAAGCTTTCTTT.

The chain joins TRBV6-5 to TRBJ2-2, with TRBD1 matching over 8 bases. After removal of 4 bases from V and 7 bases from J, the junction contained 8 bases not matched to a gene. CDR3 length: 15 residues. Germline CDR1 is MNHEY and CDR2 is SVGAGI. The CDR3 protein is CASSSYRGVNGELFF. Written as DNA, the CDR3 is TGTGCCAGCAGTTCCTACAGGGGGGTCAACGGGGAGCTGTTTTTT.

The chain carries TRBV5-1 and TRBJ2-2; TRBD1 might be the D (5 bases). V was clipped by 7 bases and J by 0 bases, with 19 bases between them. CDR1 is SGHRS and CDR2 is YFSETQ in the germline V gene. The CDR3 covers 17 residues. This CDR3 reads CASSWGLKRANTGELFF. CDR3 sequence (DNA): TGCGCCAGCTCGTGGGGCCTTAAGCGAGCGAACACCGGGGAGCTGTTTTTT.

The rearrangement links TRBV5-5 to TRBJ1-1; D not certain. The CDR3 loop spans 13 amino acids. The germline V and J ends were trimmed by 4 bases and 0 bases, with 7 bases remaining between them. Germline V gives CDR1 SGHKS, CDR2 YYEKEE (reference sequence). Here the CDR3 reads CASSRLMNTEAFF. In DNA, the CDR3 is TGTGCCAGCAGCCGTCTTATGAACACTGAAGCTTTCTTT.